This TCR beta chain was profiled in a study of response to subunit inactivated influenza vaccine (dated by TCRdb to the late 2010s). Turning to the overall study: The study used deep quantitative T cell receptor repertoire profiling to track responses to a trivalent subunit inactivated influenza vaccine. Overall results and qualifications from the work: It was suggested by the authors that each seasonal influenza vaccination may recruit only a limited number of new T cells.

Reading from cysteine to phenylalanine, the CDR3 counts 15 amino acids. The retained sequence is limited to the CDR3, 45 bases, with the frame set at the first base. Between the V and J ends, shortened by 4 bases and 1 base respectively, the junction contains 14 bases. The germline V gene yields SGHRS for CDR1 and YFSETQ for CDR2. Library prep was done by RT-PCR. Sequencing relied on an Illumina HiSeq 2500. The public reads were reprocessed in TCRdb via fastp at Q25 and MiXCR, keeping in-frame beta chains. Rows with one shared CDR3 protein collapse into an entry with the most common genes and DNA. This sample gives hundreds of thousands of distinct CDR3 sequences in total; about 15% of them show up just once. In total, the top ten clones hold around 6.5% of the sample. This clonotype was seen many times. Its antigen target is currently unknown. Base qualities are not provided; no much larger clone lies one nucleotide away.

The sample in question was PBMCs from blood, obtained 14 days before vaccination. This chain joins TRBV5-1 to TRBJ1-1; there is no confident call for the D gene. This receptor was obtained from a man in his forties or fifties who received an inactivated influenza vaccine. Donor details come from another sample of the same person, matched by shared clones. The nucleotide sequence is given as TGCGCCAGCAGCCCTATGACAAGAGCGAACACTGAAGCTTTCTTT. This is translated as CASSPMTRANTEAFF.